This TCR beta chain comes out of a study of T cell responses to AZD1222 COVID-19 vaccine. General study results and limits: Elevations in Spike-specific TCR breadth and depth followed administration of two AZD1222 doses. Unmutated variant regions are reportedly targeted by nearly half of spike-specific TCRs.

A remark on this clone: As yet, its antigen is unknown.

The CDR3 is 16 residues long. Trimming removed 2 bases from V and 2 bases from J, with 15 bases in between. Germline V CDR1 and CDR2: MNHNY, SVGAGI (reference sequence). Only in-frame clones appear in the TCRdb table, and some are missing; sequencing was by immunoSEQ multiplex PCR. This repertoire shows some 130,000 clones, approximately 80% found once; its top ten account for approximately 4%. The receptor comes from an adult in good health. The specimen was peripheral blood, collected on day 0 of AZD1222 vaccination. The chain couples TRBV6-6 to TRBJ1-2; D not certain. CDR3 sequence reads: CASSYRRVGRNYGYTF. The CDR3 bases are TGTGCCAGCAGTTACCGCCGGGTCGGCAGGAACTATGGCTACACCTTC.